This TCR beta chain was documented in a study of blood T cell repertoires in COVID-19. About the study: COVID-19 samples collected from the United States, Italy and Spain covered acute and convalescent phases. T cells, B-cell-depleted T cells, or PBMCs provided the cDNA or gDNA that served as material.

Original data processing: Reference gene primer amplification in the assay estimated nucleated cell counts. Sequencing used immunoSEQ multiplex PCR; TCRdb keeps in-frame clones, though not all of them. V and J calls and clone size come straight from that table; D and trimming were deduced from the DNA. The table lists 210,000 or so clones, about 92% of them singletons, with around 1.2% in the top ten. This CDR3 comprises 18 residues. Germline loops: CDR1 LNHDA, CDR2 SQIVND (reference sequence). Trimming removed 3 bases from V and 4 bases from J, with 22 bases in between. The sequence derives from a man younger than 40 with acute or convalescent COVID-19. Specimen: peripheral blood. This rearrangement joins TRBV19 to TRBJ1-5; D is uncertain. The CDR3 loop reads CASSIEGSGHDWNQPQHF. Here the CDR3 DNA reads TGTGCCAGTAGTATTGAGGGAAGCGGGCACGACTGGAATCAGCCCCAGCATTTT.